The 27 T cell receptor beta chains below all came from one sample that was sequenced in a study of blood T cell repertoires in COVID-19. Profiled with immunoSEQ multiplex PCR; TCRdb holds only in-frame clones, not every one. The data hold 150,000 to 200,000 clones, with roughly four fifths observed a single time. Sample: peripheral blood. The receptors were gathered from a man aged 60 to 69 with active or convalescent COVID-19.

This rearrangement joins TRBV10-3 to TRBJ2-2; 8 nucleotides align to TRBD1. V shed 2 bases and J 0 bases; nucleotides not matched to a gene: 5. The CDR3 length is 17 residues. The germline V gene encodes CDR1 ENHRY and CDR2 SYGVKD. CDR3 nucleotides: TGTGCCATCAGTGAGCGGGACAGGCCCGCGAACACCGGGGAGCTGTTTTTT. It is translated as CAISERDRPANTGELFF.

CDR3 protein: CASRGQTSYEQYF. The CDR3 DNA follows: TGTGCCAGCAGGGGACAGACCTCCTACGAGCAGTACTTC. This chain uses TRBV3-1 (or the pseudogene TRBV3-2) with TRBJ2-7; TRBD1 aligns across 7 bases. This CDR3 has 13 amino acids. V dropped 6 bases and J dropped 0; count of bases not matched to a gene: 2. Germline assignment: CDR1 LGHDT and CDR2 YNNKEL (reference sequence).

The V call is TRBV12-3 or TRBV12-4, the J call TRBJ2-1; D not resolved. CDR3 length: 13 amino acids. Trimming took off 5 bases at V and 3 bases at J, with 8 bases between the two ends. CDR3 residues: CASSLLGYNEQFF. The CDR3 DNA reads as TGTGCCAGCAGTCTCCTAGGCTACAATGAGCAGTTCTTC.

This chain connects TRBV15 to TRBJ2-7, with 7 bases that match TRBD1. The CDR3 loop spans 14 amino acids. Looked up from germline, CDR1 is LNHNV and CDR2 is YYDKDF (reference sequence). With V trimmed by 3 bases and J by 2 bases, 4 bases remained unmatched. The CDR3 nucleotides are TGTGCCACCAGCAGGGCCGGACAGGCCTACGAGCAGTACTTC. It yields the protein CATSRAGQAYEQYF.

The J gene is TRBJ2-3, the V gene TRBV2; possibly TRBD2 for D (7 bases). This CDR3 has 13 amino acids. From germline, CDR1 is SNHLY and CDR2 FYNNEI. Deletions cut 4 bases from V and 8 bases from J, with 13 bases between. DNA for the CDR3: TGTGCCAGCAGTGTTTCGAGGGGGGGTACGCAGTATTTT. This translates into CASSVSRGGTQYF.

CDR3 amino acids: CASTSGVSGGANEQFF. The DNA of the CDR3 is TGTGCCAGCACCTCCGGGGTTAGCGGGGGGGCCAATGAGCAGTTCTTC. This chain links TRBV9 with TRBJ2-1; TRBD2 matches 11 bases. The CDR3 spans 16 residues. The V and J ends lost 6 bases and 6 bases, in that order; junction bases with no gene match: 11. From germline, CDR1 is SGDLS and CDR2 YYNGEE.

The chain has TRBV10-3 and TRBJ2-3; 11 bases line up with TRBD2. V lost 0 bases to trimming and J lost 4 bases; unmatched junction nucleotides: 3. CDR1 and CDR2 from the germline V gene are ENHRY and SYGVKD. The CDR3 covers 16 residues. CDR3 protein: CAISESPLAGADTQYF. CDR3 bases: TGTGCCATCAGTGAGTCGCCACTAGCGGGAGCAGATACGCAGTATTTT.

The chain recombines TRBV20-1 with TRBJ2-4, with TRBD2 as a possible D gene (6 bases). The CDR3 extends over 11 amino acids. V lost 3 bases and J lost 8, with 8 bases in between. Per the germline V gene, CDR1 is DFQATT and CDR2 is SNEGSKA (reference sequence). For the CDR3, the DNA is TGCAGTGCTAGGACGGGAGACATTCAGTACTTC. Residues: CSARTGDIQYF.

The chain recombines TRBV5-4 with TRBJ2-7; 9 positions agree with TRBD2. The CDR3 is 15 amino acids. The V segment lost 4 bases and the J segment 3 bases; nucleotides outside the gene matches: 8. Germline V lookup: CDR1 SGHNT, CDR2 YYREEE (reference sequence). The CDR3 sequence is CASSPGTSRHYEQYF. The CDR3 bases are TGTGCCAGCAGCCCGGGGACTAGCCGTCACTACGAGCAGTACTTC.

This sequence joins TRBV6-4 and TRBJ2-2; 10 bases are a match to TRBD2. This CDR3 is built from 15 residues. With 7 bases clipped from V and 3 bases from J, the junction kept 5 bases outside the gene matches. CDR1 MRHNA and CDR2 SNTAGT come from the germline V gene. CDR3 region: CASKVLAGDTGELFF. In DNA, the CDR3 is TGTGCCAGCAAGGTTCTAGCGGGAGACACCGGGGAGCTGTTTTTT.

The genes are TRBV7-2 and TRBJ1-5; D unresolved. From germline, CDR1 is SGHTA and CDR2 FQGNSA. CDR3 length: 15 residues. V lost 1 base to trimming and J lost 0 bases, with 7 bases between them. The CDR3 reads CASSLERVSNQPQHF. The CDR3, as DNA: TGTGCCAGCAGCTTAGAACGAGTTAGCAATCAGCCCCAGCATTTT.

This clone came up once. This chain connects TRBV5-4 to TRBJ2-3; 9 bases fit TRBD2. The length of the CDR3 is 15 residues. Germline V gene sequence: CDR1 SGHNT, CDR2 YYREEE (reference sequence). V shed 4 bases, J shed 4 bases, and the junction held 7 bases outside the gene matches. The CDR3 is CASSLVSGGADTQYF. In DNA form, the CDR3 reads TGTGCCAGCAGCCTGGTTAGCGGGGGAGCAGATACGCAGTATTTT.

This clone is a singleton in its sample. The rearrangement uses TRBV6-6 and TRBJ1-2; 10 bases fit TRBD1. This CDR3 region has 14 residues. V lost 6 bases, J lost 4 bases, and 5 bases stayed unmatched. Germline-derived CDR1 and CDR2 are MNHNY and SVGAGI (reference sequence). The CDR3 region has the DNA TGTGCCAGCAGCGACAGGGGGCGTTTCTATGGCTACACCTTC. It encodes CASSDRGRFYGYTF.

The V call is TRBV6-5, the J call TRBJ1-2; TRBD1 aligns across 9 bases. V was pared by 2 bases and J by 0 bases, with 1 base of the junction left unmatched. Germline V gives CDR1 MNHEY, CDR2 SVGAGI. The CDR3 is made up of 15 amino acids. The CDR3 DNA follows: TGTGCCAGCAGTTACGGACAGGGGTCTAACTATGGCTACACCTTC. Amino acid sequence: CASSYGQGSNYGYTF.

The chain carries TRBV6-6 and TRBJ2-7; D is ambiguous. This CDR3 is 12 amino acids long. The V and J ends lost 7 bases and 3 bases respectively, with 10 bases between them. Germline CDR1 and CDR2: MNHNY and SVGAGI (reference sequence). CDR3 sequence: CASKPSDYEQYF. In nucleotides, the CDR3 is TGTGCCAGCAAGCCCTCTGACTACGAGCAGTACTTC.

The V call is TRBV20-1, the J call TRBJ2-1; 7 positions match TRBD2. Trimming cost V 3 bases and J 5 bases; bases outside gene matches: 10. Germline-derived CDR1 and CDR2 are DFQATT and SNEGSKA (reference sequence). The CDR3 has 15 residues. CDR3 protein: CSASIGRITHNEQFF. The CDR3 DNA sequence: TGCAGTGCTAGTATCGGGAGGATTACTCACAATGAGCAGTTCTTC.

The chain uses TRBV3-1 (or the pseudogene TRBV3-2) and TRBJ1-1; tentative D call: TRBD1 (5 bases). The germline CDR1 and CDR2 sequences are LGHDT and YNNKEL (reference sequence). CDR3 length: 17 amino acids. V was shortened by 0 bases and J by 1 base, with 15 bases between the two germline ends. This CDR3 reads CASSQDPRGRRNTEAFF. The CDR3, as DNA: TGTGCCAGCAGCCAAGACCCCCGGGGGAGGAGGAACACTGAAGCTTTCTTT.

CDR3 protein: CASSSSGRVGEQFF. CDR3 sequence (DNA): TGTGCCAGCAGCTCTAGCGGGAGGGTAGGTGAGCAGTTCTTC. The chain is built from TRBV7-2 and TRBJ2-1; 12 bases agree with TRBD2. The junction had 4 bases not matched to a gene; V was cut back by 4 bases and J by 9 bases. Germline-derived CDR1 and CDR2 are SGHTA and FQGNSA. This CDR3 comprises 14 residues. The full variable domain, in which reference TRBV7-2 and TRBJ2-1 provide the parts outside the CDR3, is GAGVSQSPSNKVTEKGKDVELRCDPISGHTALYWYRQSLGQGLEFLIYFQGNSAPDKSGLPSDRFSAERTGGSVSTLTIQRTQQEDSAVYLCASSSSGRVGEQFFGPGTRLTVL.

The rearrangement joins TRBV5-1 to TRBJ1-6; TRBD1 aligns across 7 bases. Germline V CDR1 and CDR2: SGHRS, YFSETQ. The CDR3 totals 15 residues. The V segment lost 4 bases and the J segment 3 bases; nucleotides outside the gene matches: 4. CDR3 nucleotides: TGCGCCAGCAGCAAGGGACAGATCTATAATTCACCCCTCCACTTT. This translates into CASSKGQIYNSPLHF.

The chain is built from TRBV2 and TRBJ2-7; maybe TRBD2 (6 bases). The V gene lost 3 bases and the J gene lost 0 bases, with 9 bases spanning the gap. The CDR3 sequence is 14 residues long. Germline V gives CDR1 SNHLY, CDR2 FYNNEI. CDR3 sequence: CASSEEGYSYEQYF. The CDR3 bases are TGTGCCAGCAGTGAGGAGGGATACTCCTACGAGCAGTACTTC.

The chain recombines TRBV6-5 with TRBJ2-3, with TRBD1 matching over 7 bases. With 5 bases clipped from V and 2 bases from J, the junction kept 7 bases outside the gene matches. Germline CDR1 reads MNHEY; CDR2 reads SVGAGI. The CDR3 sequence is 15 residues long. CDR3 loop: CASSRRDRNTDTQYF. The CDR3 DNA follows: TGTGCCAGCAGTCGCCGGGACAGAAACACAGATACGCAGTATTTT.

The table lists this clone with a few counts. This sequence joins TRBV28 and TRBJ1-1; D is perhaps TRBD1 (6 bases). Looked up from germline, CDR1 is MDHEN and CDR2 is SYDVKM. This CDR3 has 13 residues. V dropped 5 bases and J dropped 6 bases, with 13 bases sitting between them. CDR3: CASSARGGAEAFF. The CDR3, as DNA: TGTGCCAGCAGTGCCCGGGGGGGCGCTGAAGCTTTCTTT.

This chain connects TRBV10-1 to TRBJ1-2; D is unresolved. This CDR3 is built from 13 residues. Germline V gives CDR1 WNHNN, CDR2 SYGVQD (reference sequence). Deletions cut 0 bases from V and 4 bases from J, with 6 bases between. The CDR3 here is CASSESRGYGYTF. The CDR3 DNA follows: TGCGCCAGCAGTGAGTCGCGGGGCTATGGCTACACCTTC.

The chain joins TRBV28 to TRBJ2-7, with 7 positions matching TRBD1. Germline CDR1 and CDR2: MDHEN and SYDVKM. The CDR3 consists of 14 residues. The V gene end was trimmed by 6 bases and the J gene end by 4 bases; junction bases not matched to a gene: 9. The CDR3 here is CASRRRDSGYEQYF. The CDR3 nucleotides read TGTGCCAGCAGACGACGGGACAGCGGATACGAGCAGTACTTC.

This clone was observed a single time. The V and J genes are TRBV5-1 and TRBJ2-7; unclear D gene. CDR1 is SGHRS, CDR2 YFSETQ, per germline. The CDR3 has 14 residues. The V gene lost 0 bases and the J gene lost 0 bases, with 7 bases spanning the gap. In DNA form, the CDR3 reads TGCGCCAGCAGCTTGGACTCGATCTCCTACGAGCAGTACTTC. The encoded protein is CASSLDSISYEQYF.

A single count supports this clone. The genes are TRBV5-8 and TRBJ1-5; D perhaps matches TRBD1 (6 bases). Germline V gives CDR1 SGHTS, CDR2 YDEGEE. With 5 bases removed from V and 8 bases from J, the gap between germline ends came to 23 bases. The CDR3 runs to 16 residues. CDR3 sequence reads: CASSFGQPPSIKPQHF. The CDR3, as DNA: TGTGCCAGCAGTTTCGGACAGCCACCTTCAATCAAGCCCCAGCATTTT.

The rearrangement joins TRBV6-5 to TRBJ2-3; TRBD2 matches at 11 bases. Germline V CDR1 and CDR2: MNHEY, SVGAGI. This CDR3 has 14 amino acids. Losses at the gene ends were 7 bases for V and 4 bases for J; bases not matched to a gene: 4. CDR3 amino acids: CASITSGSSDTQYF. CDR3 bases: TGTGCCAGCATCACTAGCGGGAGTTCAGATACGCAGTATTTT.